Below, one TCR beta chain is given with its context. The antigen remains unidentified. The J segment lost 2 bases and the V segment lost 5 bases, leaving 14 bases of the junction unmatched. From germline, CDR1 is SEHNR and CDR2 FQNEAQ (reference sequence). The CDR3 has 17 residues. The PCR made use of 60 Vbeta and 13 Jbeta primers. Data came from immunoSEQ multiplex PCR; TCRdb stores just in-frame clones and leaves some out. This repertoire shows about 73,000 clones, 67% found once; its top ten account for less than 8%. This sample was included in a study of cytomegalovirus exposure and HLA in healthy donors. Whole-study results and caveats: Investigators reported some 150 TCR beta chains as tied to cytomegalovirus. Equally common other TCR beta chains were less clonally expanded than HLA-associated ones, a later analysis found.

This TCR derives from a woman between 45 and 65 years old in good health and CMV-seropositive. This rearrangement joins TRBV7-9 to TRBJ2-5, with 7 bases aligning to TRBD2. The sequencing input was PBMCs. DNA of the CDR3: TGTGCCAGCAGCCGACAACGAGGACTAGTCGCACAAGAGACCCAGTACTTC. Amino acids: CASSRQRGLVAQETQYF.